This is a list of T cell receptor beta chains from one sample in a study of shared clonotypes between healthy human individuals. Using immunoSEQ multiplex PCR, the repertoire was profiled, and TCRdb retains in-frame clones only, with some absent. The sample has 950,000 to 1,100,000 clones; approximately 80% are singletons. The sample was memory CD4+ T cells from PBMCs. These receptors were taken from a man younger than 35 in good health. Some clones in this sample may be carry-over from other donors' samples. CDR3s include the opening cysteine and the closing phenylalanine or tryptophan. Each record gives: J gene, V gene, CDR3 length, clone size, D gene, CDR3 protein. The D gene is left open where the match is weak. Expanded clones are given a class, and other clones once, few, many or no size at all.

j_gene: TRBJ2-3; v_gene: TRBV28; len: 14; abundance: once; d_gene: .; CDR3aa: CASSFGSWADTQYF
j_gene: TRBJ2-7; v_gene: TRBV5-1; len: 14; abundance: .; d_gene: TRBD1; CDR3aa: CASSQSGTAAEQYF
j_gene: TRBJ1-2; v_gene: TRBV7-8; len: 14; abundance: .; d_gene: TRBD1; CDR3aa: CASSFDRVNYGYTF
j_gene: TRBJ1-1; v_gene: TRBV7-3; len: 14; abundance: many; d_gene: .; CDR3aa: CASSLTGPNTEAFF
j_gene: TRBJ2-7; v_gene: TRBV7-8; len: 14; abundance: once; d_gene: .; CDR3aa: CASSLEGLWYEQYF
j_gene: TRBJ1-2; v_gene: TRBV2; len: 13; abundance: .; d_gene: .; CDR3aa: CASSATANYGYTF
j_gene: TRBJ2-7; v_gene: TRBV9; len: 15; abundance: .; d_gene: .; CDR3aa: CASSDGGTRSYEQYF
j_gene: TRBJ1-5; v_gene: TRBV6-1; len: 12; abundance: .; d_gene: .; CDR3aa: CASSRTMGPQHF
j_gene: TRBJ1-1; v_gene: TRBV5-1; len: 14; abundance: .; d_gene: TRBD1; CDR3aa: CASSDGTGNTEAFF
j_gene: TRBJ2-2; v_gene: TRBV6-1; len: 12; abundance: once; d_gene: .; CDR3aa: CAATRNTGELFF
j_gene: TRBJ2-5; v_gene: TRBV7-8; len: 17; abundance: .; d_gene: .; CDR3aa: CASSLRAAGFGEETQYF
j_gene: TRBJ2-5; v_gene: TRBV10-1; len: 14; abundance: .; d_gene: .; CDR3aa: CASSELPGTETQYF
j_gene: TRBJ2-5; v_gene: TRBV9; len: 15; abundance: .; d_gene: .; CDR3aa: CASGADFSSQETQYF
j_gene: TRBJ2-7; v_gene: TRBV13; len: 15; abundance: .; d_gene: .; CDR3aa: CASSLGSGTTREQYF
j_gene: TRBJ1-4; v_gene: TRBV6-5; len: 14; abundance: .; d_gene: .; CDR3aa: CASSRKRGDEKLFF
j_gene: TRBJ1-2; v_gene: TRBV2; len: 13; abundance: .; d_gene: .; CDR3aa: CASTPITSYGYTF
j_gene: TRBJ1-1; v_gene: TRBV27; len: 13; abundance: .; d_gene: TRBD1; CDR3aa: CASTQTRQGRAFF
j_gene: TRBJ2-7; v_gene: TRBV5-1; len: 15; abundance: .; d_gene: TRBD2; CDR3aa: CASSPMASGGYEQYF
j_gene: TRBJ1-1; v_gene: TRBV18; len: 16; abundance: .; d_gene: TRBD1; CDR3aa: CASSPGTGGLNTEAFF
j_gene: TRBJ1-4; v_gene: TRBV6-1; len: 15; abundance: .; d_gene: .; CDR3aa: CASSESRQWDEKLFF
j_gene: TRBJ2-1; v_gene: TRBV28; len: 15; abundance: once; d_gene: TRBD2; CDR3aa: CASSLWLAGAGEQFF
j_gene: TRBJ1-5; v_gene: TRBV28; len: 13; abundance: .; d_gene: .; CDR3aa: CASSLGHGGPQHF
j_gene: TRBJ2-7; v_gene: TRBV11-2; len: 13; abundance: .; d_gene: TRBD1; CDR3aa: CASSLGTGYEQYF
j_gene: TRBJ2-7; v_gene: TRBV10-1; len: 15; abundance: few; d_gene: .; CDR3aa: CASSPPGGPNYEQYF
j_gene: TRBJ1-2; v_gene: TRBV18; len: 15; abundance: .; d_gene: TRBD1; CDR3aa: CASTSGGADNYGYTF
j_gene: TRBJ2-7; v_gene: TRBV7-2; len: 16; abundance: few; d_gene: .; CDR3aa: CASSLELTGFFNEQYF
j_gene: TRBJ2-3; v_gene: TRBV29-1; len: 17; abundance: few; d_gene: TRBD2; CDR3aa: CSATGYRAGWSPDTQYF
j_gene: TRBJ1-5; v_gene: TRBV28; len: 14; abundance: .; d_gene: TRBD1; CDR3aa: CASRYQGGNQPQHF
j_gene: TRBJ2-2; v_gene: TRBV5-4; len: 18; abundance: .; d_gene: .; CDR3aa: CASSLYRSASLNTGELFF
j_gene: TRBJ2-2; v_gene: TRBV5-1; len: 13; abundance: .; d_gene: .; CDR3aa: CASSPLDTGELFF
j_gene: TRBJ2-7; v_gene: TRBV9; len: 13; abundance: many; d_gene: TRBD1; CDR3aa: CASSGRGRGEQYF
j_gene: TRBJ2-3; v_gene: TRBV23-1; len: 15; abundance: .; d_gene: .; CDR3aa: CASSQAIQITDTQYF
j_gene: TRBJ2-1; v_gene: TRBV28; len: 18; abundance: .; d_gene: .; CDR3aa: CASSRLLGLQTDYNEQFF
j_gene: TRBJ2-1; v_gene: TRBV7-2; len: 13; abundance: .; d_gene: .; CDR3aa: CASNTGYTDEQFF
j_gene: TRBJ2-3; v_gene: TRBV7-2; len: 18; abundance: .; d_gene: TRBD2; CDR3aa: CASSRGASGSGWADTQYF
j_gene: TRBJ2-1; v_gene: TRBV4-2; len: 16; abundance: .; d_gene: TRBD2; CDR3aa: CASSQDSTSGYNEQFF
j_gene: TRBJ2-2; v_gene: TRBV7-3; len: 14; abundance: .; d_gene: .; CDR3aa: CASSLAGGTGELFF
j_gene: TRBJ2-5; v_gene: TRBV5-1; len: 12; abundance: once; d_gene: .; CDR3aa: CASSGLQETQYF
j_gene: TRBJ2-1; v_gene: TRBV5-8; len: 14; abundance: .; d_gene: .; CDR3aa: CASSFKGSYNEQFF
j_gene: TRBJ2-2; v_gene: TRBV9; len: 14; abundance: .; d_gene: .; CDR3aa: CASSVTQITGELFF
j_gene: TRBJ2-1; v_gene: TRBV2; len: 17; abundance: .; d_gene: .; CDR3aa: CASSLVGPAASYNEQFF
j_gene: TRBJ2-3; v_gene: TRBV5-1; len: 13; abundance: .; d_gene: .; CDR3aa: CASSLSTTDTQYF
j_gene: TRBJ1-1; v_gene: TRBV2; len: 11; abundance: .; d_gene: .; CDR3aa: CASTGFTEAFF
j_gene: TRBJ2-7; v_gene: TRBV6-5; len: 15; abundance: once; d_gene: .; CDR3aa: CASRSAGASTYEQYF
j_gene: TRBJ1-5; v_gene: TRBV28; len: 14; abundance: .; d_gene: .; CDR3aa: CASSFWQGGQPQHF
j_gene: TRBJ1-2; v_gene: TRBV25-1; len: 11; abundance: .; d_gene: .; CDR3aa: CASSGTLGYTF
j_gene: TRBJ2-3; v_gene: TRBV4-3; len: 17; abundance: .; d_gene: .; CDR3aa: CASSQGVRRAGGDTQYF
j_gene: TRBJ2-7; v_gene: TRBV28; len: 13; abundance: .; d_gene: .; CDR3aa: CASSLSGTYEQYF
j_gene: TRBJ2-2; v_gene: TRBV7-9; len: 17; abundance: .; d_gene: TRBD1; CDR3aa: CASSSEPGQENTGELFF
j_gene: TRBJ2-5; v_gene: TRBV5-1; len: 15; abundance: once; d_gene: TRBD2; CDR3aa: CASSLDGRDIRGRNF
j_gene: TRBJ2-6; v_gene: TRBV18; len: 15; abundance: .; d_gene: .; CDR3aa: CASSPPRPGANVLTF
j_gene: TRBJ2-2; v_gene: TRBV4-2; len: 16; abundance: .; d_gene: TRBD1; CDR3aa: CASSQVKTGATGELFF
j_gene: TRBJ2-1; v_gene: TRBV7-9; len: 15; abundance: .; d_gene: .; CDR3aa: CASSHTNRPGNEQFF
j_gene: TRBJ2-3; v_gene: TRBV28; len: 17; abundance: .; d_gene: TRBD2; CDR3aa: CASSFSGSLVNTDTQYF
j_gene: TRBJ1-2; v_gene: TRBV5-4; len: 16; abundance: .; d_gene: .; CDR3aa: CASSPPSMDSITGYTF